Listed here are 15 T cell receptor beta chains from one sample, sequenced in a study of shared clonotypes between healthy human individuals. Profiling relied on immunoSEQ multiplex PCR, and the TCRdb table lists in-frame clones only, not all of them. The profile shows 500,000 to 650,000 clones, roughly 79% of them singletons. The sample consisted of PBMCs. All receptors derive from a woman in her forties in good health. Some clones in this sample may be carry-over from other donors' samples.

The chain is built from TRBV7-9 and TRBJ2-1; tentatively, D is TRBD1 (9 bases). This CDR3 has 16 amino acids. CDR1 is SEHNR, CDR2 FQNEAQ, per germline (reference sequence). Trimming shortened V by 6 bases and J by 4 bases, and 19 bases separated the two germline ends. Here the CDR3 DNA reads TGTGCCAGCAGTTACCGCGGGGGGACAGGGTACAATGAGCAGTTCTTC. Translated: CASSYRGGTGYNEQFF.

The chain uses TRBV5-1 and TRBJ2-1; tentatively, D is TRBD1 (5 bases). Germline lookup yields CDR1 SGHRS and CDR2 YFSETQ. CDR3 size: 12 residues. V lost 0 bases and J 8 bases, leaving 6 bases between the germline ends. CDR3 DNA sequence: TGCGCCAGCAGCTTGGGCAGGGATGAGCAGTTCTTC. It is translated as CASSLGRDEQFF.

V is TRBV28 and J is TRBJ2-7, with 9 bases matching TRBD2. From germline, CDR1 is MDHEN and CDR2 SYDVKM. CDR3 length: 17 amino acids. The V segment lost 7 bases and the J segment 4 bases; nucleotides outside the gene matches: 17. CDR3 in DNA: TGTGCCAGCACCGGGACTAGCACGAATTCCGAGCTATACGAGCAGTACTTC. Translating it yields CASTGTSTNSELYEQYF.

Points on this clone: A much larger clone differs from this one at a single base, so this may be a read error. V and J are TRBV2 and TRBJ1-2; 7 nucleotides line up with TRBD1. Germline V gene sequence: CDR1 SNHLY, CDR2 FYNNEI. CDR3 length equals 14 residues. The CDR3 sequence: CAGSPQGTNYGYTF. The CDR3 region has the DNA TGTGCCGGCAGTCCACAGGGGACTAACTATGGCTACACCTTC.

The chain's CDR3 is CASSLDGRASYNEQFF. The CDR3 region has the DNA TGCGCCAGCAGCTTGGACGGGAGGGCCTCGTACAATGAGCAGTTCTTC. This rearrangement joins TRBV5-1 to TRBJ2-1; TRBD2 agrees at 8 bases. This CDR3 has 16 residues. Unmatched junction bases numbered 6, after V lost 0 bases and J lost 4 bases. Germline values: CDR1 SGHRS, CDR2 YFSETQ.

On this clone: Only one base separates this from a far larger clonotype, so it likely reflects a read error. The CDR3 nucleotides read TGTGCCCGGGATGACCGGACAGGGGATGAAAAACTGTTTTTT. As protein: CARDDRTGDEKLFF. The chain joins TRBV30 to TRBJ1-4, with TRBD1 identical over 9 bases. CDR1 and CDR2 from the germline V gene are GTSNPN and SVGIG (reference sequence). Losses at the gene ends were 8 bases for V and 6 bases for J; bases not matched to a gene: 10. The CDR3 has 14 amino acids.

This clone has just one count. The V and J genes are TRBV7-9 and TRBJ1-4, with D hard to call. Trimming took 8 bases from V and 7 from J, leaving 8 bases between them. CDR1 SEHNR and CDR2 FQNEAQ come from the germline V gene (reference sequence). The CDR3 length is 11 residues. The CDR3 protein is CASAVGEKLFF. DNA for the CDR3: TGTGCCAGCGCTGTGGGTGAAAAACTGTTTTTT.

This chain joins TRBV2 and TRBJ2-7, with 7 bases identical to TRBD1. Germline CDR1 reads SNHLY; CDR2 reads FYNNEI. V gave up 8 bases and J gave up 1 base; unmatched junction bases: 2. The CDR3 extends over 12 amino acids. CDR3 nucleotide sequence: TGTGCCAGCCAGGGGGTTTCCTACGAGCAGTACTTC. Its protein is CASQGVSYEQYF.

The chain carries TRBV5-4 and TRBJ1-6, with 9 bases identical to TRBD1. CDR1 and CDR2 (germline): SGHNT, YYREEE (reference sequence). This CDR3 is 16 amino acids long. The trim removed 0 bases at V and 10 bases at J, leaving 8 bases unmatched. The CDR3 bases are TGTGCCAGCAGCTTGGAACGACAGGGGGTACGGTCACCCCTCCACTTT. Its translation is CASSLERQGVRSPLHF.

J is TRBJ1-4 and V is TRBV6-5; TRBD1 is a possible D gene (5 bases). The CDR3 covers 14 residues. CDR1 is MNHEY, CDR2 SVGAGI, per germline. Trimming pared 5 bases from V and 3 bases from J, leaving 10 bases between. CDR3 bases: TGTGCCAGCAGTGGGGGGTTGGCTAATGAAAAACTGTTTTTT. Amino acids: CASSGGLANEKLFF.

This clone appeared a few times. The chain uses TRBV5-6 and TRBJ2-3; D is unresolved. V was trimmed by 2 bases and J by 3 bases, leaving 13 bases between them. The CDR3 contains 15 residues. CDR1 is SGHDT, CDR2 YYEEEE, per germline. The CDR3 sequence: CASSFLGGLTDTQYF. DNA of the CDR3: TGTGCCAGCAGCTTTCTGGGTGGTTTGACAGATACGCAGTATTTT.

This clone was found a few times. The chain couples TRBV5-1 to TRBJ1-3; D ambiguous. The CDR3 sequence is 13 residues long. The germline V gene encodes CDR1 SGHRS and CDR2 YFSETQ. V lost 0 bases and J lost 8, with 9 bases in between. Written as DNA, the CDR3 is TGCGCCAGCAGCTTGGACAACGAGGACACCATATATTTT. It is translated as CASSLDNEDTIYF.

The chain couples TRBV25-1 to TRBJ1-4, with D hard to call. From germline, CDR1 is MGHDK and CDR2 SYGVNS. V was clipped by 3 bases and J by 5 bases, with 10 bases between them. This CDR3 region has 14 residues. The DNA for the CDR3 is TGTGCCAGCAGTGACTACAGAATAAATGAAAAACTGTTTTTT. As protein: CASSDYRINEKLFF.

V is TRBV6-5 and J is TRBJ1-4; tentatively, D is TRBD1 (5 bases). V was clipped by 0 bases and J by 6 bases, with 8 bases between them. There are 14 residues in the CDR3. Germline V gives CDR1 MNHEY, CDR2 SVGAGI. CDR3 DNA sequence: TGTGCCAGCAGTTACTCGAGAGGGGATGAAAAACTGTTTTTT. It yields the protein CASSYSRGDEKLFF.

Ten or more counts support this clone. V gene TRBV10-1 combines with J gene TRBJ2-1, with 7 nucleotides matching TRBD2. The CDR3 covers 16 residues. From germline, CDR1 is WNHNN and CDR2 SYGVQD (reference sequence). Trimming cost V 2 bases and J 6 bases; bases outside gene matches: 10. CDR3 loop: CASSEKGGSGSNEQFF. CDR3 nucleotide sequence: TGCGCCAGCAGTGAGAAGGGCGGGAGCGGGTCCAATGAGCAGTTCTTC.